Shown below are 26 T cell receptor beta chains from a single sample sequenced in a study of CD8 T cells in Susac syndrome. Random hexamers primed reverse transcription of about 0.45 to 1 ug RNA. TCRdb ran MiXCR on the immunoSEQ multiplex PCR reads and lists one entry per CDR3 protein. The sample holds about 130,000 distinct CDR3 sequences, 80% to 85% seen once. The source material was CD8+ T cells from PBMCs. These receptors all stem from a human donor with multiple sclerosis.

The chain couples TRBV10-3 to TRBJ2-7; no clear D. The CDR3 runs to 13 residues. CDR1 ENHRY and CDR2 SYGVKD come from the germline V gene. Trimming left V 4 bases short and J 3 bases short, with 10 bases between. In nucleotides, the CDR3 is TGTGCCATCAGTGGACTGGTAAGCTACGAGCAGTACTTC. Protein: CAISGLVSYEQYF.

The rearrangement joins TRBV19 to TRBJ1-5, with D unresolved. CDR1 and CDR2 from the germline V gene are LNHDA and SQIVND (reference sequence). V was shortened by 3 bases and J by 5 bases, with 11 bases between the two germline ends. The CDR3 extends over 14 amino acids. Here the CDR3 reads CASSILGGYQPQHF. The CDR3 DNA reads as TGTGCCAGTAGTATCCTCGGCGGCTATCAGCCCCAGCATTTT.

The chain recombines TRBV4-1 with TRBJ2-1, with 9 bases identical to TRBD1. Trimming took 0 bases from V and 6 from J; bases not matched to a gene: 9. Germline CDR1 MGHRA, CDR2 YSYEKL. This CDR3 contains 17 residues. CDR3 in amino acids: CASSQEWTGDLGNEQFF. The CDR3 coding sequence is TGCGCCAGCAGCCAAGAGTGGACAGGGGATTTGGGCAATGAGCAGTTCTTC.

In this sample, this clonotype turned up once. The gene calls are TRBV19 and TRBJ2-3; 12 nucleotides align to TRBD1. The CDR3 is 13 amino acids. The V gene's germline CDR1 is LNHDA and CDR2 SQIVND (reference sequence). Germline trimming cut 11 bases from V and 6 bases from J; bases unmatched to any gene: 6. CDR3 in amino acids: CACGTGGRDTQYF. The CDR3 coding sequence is TGTGCCTGTGGGACAGGGGGCAGGGATACGCAGTATTTT. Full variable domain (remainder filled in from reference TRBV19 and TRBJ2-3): DGGITQSPKYLFRKEGQNVTLSCEQNLNHDAMYWYRQDPGQGLRLIYYSQIVNDFQKGDIAEGYSVSREKKESFPLTVTSAQKNPTAFYLCACGTGGRDTQYFGPGTRLTVL.

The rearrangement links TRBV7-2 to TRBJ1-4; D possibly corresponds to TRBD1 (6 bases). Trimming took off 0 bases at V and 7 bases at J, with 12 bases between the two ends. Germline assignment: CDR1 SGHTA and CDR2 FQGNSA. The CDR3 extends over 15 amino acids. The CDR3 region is CASSLAGGLVEKLFF. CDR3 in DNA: TGTGCCAGCAGCTTAGCGGGGGGGCTGGTTGAAAAACTGTTTTTT.

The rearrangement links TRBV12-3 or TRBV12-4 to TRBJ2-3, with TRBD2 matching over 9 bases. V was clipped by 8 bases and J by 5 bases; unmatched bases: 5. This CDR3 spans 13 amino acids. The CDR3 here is CASGGLAVDTQYF. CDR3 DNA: TGTGCCAGCGGGGGACTAGCAGTAGATACGCAGTATTTT.

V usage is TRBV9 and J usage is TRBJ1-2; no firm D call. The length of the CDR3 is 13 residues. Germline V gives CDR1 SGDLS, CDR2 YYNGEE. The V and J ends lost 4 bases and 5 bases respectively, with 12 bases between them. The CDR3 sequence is CASSPEGGYGYTF. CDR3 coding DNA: TGTGCCAGCAGCCCGGAGGGAGGATATGGCTACACCTTC.

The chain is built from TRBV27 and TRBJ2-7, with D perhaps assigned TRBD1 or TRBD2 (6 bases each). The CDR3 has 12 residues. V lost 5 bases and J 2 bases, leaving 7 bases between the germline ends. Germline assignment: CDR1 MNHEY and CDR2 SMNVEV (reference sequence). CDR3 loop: CASSRGPYEQYF. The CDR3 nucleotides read TGTGCCAGCAGTCGGGGGCCCTACGAGCAGTACTTC.

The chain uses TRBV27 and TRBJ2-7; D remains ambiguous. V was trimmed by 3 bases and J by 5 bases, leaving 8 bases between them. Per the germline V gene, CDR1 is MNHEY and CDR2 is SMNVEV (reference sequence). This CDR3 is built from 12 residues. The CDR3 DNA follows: TGTGCCAGCAGTTTTAGCCCCCACGAGCAGTACTTC. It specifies CASSFSPHEQYF.

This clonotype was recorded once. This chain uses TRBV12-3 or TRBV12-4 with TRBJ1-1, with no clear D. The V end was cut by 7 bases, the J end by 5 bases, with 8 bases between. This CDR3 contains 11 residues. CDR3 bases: TGTGCCAGCACCATAAGGACTGAAGCTTTCTTT. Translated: CASTIRTEAFF.

The CDR3 loop reads CASSSWSNTEAFF. The CDR3 DNA reads as TGTGCCAGCAGTTCCTGGTCGAACACTGAAGCTTTCTTT. This chain links TRBV28 with TRBJ1-1; D uncertain. Per the germline V gene, CDR1 is MDHEN and CDR2 is SYDVKM. This CDR3 contains 13 residues. Trimming took off 4 bases at V and 1 base at J, with 7 bases between the two ends.

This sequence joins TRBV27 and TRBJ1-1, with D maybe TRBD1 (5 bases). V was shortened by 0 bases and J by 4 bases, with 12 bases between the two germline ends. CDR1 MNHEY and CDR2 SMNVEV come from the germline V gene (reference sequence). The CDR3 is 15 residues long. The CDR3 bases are TGTGCCAGCAGTTTATCGGTGGAGGGGCCCACTGAAGCTTTCTTT. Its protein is CASSLSVEGPTEAFF.

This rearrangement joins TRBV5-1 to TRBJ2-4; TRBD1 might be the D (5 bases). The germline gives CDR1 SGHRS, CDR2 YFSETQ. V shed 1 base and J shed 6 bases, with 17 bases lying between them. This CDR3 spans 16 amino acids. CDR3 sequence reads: CASSLRVLSQGNIQYF. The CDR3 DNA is TGCGCCAGCAGCTTGCGGGTCCTTAGCCAGGGAAACATTCAGTACTTC.

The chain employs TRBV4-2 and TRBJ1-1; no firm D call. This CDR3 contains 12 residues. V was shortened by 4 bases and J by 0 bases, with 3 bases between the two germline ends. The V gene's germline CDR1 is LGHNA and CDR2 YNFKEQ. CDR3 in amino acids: CASSPLNTEAFF. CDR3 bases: TGTGCCAGCAGCCCGTTGAACACTGAAGCTTTCTTT.

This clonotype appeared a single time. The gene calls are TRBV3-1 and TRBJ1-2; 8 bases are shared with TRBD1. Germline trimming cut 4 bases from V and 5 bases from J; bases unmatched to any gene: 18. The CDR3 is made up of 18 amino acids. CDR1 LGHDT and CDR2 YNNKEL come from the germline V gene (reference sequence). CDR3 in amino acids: CASSPMTWTGTTRYGYTF. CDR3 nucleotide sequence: TGTGCCAGCAGCCCCATGACCTGGACAGGGACAACTCGATATGGCTACACCTTC.

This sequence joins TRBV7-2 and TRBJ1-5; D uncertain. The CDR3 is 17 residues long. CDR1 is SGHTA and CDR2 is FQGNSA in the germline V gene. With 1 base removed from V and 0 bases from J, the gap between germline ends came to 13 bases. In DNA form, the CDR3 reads TGTGCCAGCAGCTTAGTCGGGGTGGACCCTAGCAATCAGCCCCAGCATTTT. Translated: CASSLVGVDPSNQPQHF.

The chain's CDR3 is CASSLVPNGNQPQHF. CDR3 coding DNA: TGTGCCAGCAGCTTGGTTCCGAATGGCAATCAGCCCCAGCATTTT. V is TRBV5-5 and J is TRBJ1-5; no clear D gene. Germline assignment: CDR1 SGHKS and CDR2 YYEKEE (reference sequence). Trimming stripped 0 bases from V and 2 bases from J, with 9 bases between. The CDR3 totals 15 residues.

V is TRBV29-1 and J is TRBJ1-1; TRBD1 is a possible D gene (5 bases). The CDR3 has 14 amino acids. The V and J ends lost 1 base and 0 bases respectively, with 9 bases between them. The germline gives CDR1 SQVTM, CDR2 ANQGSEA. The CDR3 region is CSVEGTPLNTEAFF. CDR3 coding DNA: TGCAGCGTTGAAGGGACACCCTTGAACACTGAAGCTTTCTTT.

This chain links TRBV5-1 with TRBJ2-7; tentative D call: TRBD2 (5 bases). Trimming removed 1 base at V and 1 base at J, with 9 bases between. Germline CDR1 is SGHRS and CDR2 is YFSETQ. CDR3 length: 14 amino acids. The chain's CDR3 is CASSLLGGSYEQYF. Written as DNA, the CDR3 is TGCGCCAGCAGCTTGTTAGGAGGATCCTACGAGCAGTACTTC.

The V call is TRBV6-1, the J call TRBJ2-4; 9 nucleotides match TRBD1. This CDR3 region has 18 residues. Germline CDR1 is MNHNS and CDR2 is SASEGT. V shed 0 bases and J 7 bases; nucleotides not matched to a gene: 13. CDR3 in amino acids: CASSEARDRVTISNIQYF. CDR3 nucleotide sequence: TGTGCCAGCAGTGAAGCGCGGGACAGGGTGACGATATCGAACATTCAGTACTTC.

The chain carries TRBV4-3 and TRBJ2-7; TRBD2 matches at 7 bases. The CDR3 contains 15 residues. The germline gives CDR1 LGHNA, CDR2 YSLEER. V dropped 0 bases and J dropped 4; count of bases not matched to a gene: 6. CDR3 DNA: TGCGCCAGCAGCCAAGAAGTTGCGGGAGTTTACGAGCAGTACGTC. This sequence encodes CASSQEVAGVYEQYV.

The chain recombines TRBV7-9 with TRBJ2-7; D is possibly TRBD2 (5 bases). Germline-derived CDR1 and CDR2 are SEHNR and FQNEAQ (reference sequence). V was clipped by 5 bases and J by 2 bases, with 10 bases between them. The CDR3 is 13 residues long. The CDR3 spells CASSPPGTYEQYV. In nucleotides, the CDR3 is TGTGCCAGCAGCCCCCCCGGGACCTACGAGCAGTACGTC.

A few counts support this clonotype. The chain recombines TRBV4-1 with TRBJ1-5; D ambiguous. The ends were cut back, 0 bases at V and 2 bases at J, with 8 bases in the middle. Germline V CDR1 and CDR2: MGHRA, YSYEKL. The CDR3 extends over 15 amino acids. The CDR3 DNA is TGCGCCAGCAGCCAAGATCGGGAGGGCAATCAGCCCCAGCATTTT. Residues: CASSQDREGNQPQHF.

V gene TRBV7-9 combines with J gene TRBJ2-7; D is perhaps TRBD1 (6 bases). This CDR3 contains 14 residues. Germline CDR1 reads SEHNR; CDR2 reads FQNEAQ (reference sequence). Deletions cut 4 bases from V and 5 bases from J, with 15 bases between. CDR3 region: CASSSVGQGNEQYF. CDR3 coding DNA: TGTGCCAGCAGCTCGGTTGGTCAGGGGAACGAGCAGTACTTC.

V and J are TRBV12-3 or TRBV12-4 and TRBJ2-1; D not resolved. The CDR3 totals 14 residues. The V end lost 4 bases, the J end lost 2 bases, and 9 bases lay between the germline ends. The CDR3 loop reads CASSSDGAYNEQFF. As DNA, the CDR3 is TGTGCCAGCAGTTCCGATGGGGCCTACAATGAGCAGTTCTTC.

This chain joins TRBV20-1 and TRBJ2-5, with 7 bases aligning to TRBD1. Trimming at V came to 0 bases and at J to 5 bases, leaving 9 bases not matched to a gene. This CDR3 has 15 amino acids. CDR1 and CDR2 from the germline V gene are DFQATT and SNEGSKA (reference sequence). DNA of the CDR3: TGCAGTGCTAGAGATGGGACAGCCCCGGCCGAGACCCAGTACTTC. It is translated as CSARDGTAPAETQYF.